The 18 T cell receptor beta chains given below trace back to one sample, sequenced in a study of Ad26.COV2.S vaccination and SARS-CoV-2 variants. Sequenced by immunoSEQ multiplex PCR; TCRdb stores in-frame clones only, minus some. Among 250,000 to 300,000 clones listed, 70% to 90% were seen once. Regarding treatment: some 20 received Ad26.COV2.S at low or high dose, single or two shots; roughly 5 received placebo; per-sample allocation not given. Sample collection was performed on day 63 after the first vaccine or placebo injection. Specimen: peripheral blood, collected in a trial of Ad26.COV2.S vaccine versus placebo. The receptors come from a person aged 18-60 years who received the Ad26.COV2.S COVID-19 vaccine or a placebo.

The chain employs TRBV2 and TRBJ2-1; 7 nucleotides align to TRBD1. This CDR3 is 11 amino acids long. The germline CDR1 and CDR2 sequences are SNHLY and FYNNEI. Losses at the gene ends were 6 bases for V and 13 bases for J; bases not matched to a gene: 6. As DNA, the CDR3 is TGTGCCAGCAGCGCCGACAGGGTACAGTTCTTC. Translating it yields CASSADRVQFF. The full variable domain, rest sourced from reference TRBV2 and TRBJ2-1, is EPEVTQTPSHQVTQMGQEVILRCVPISNHLYFYWYRQILGQKVEFLVSFYNNEISEKSEIFDDQFSVERPDGSNFTLKIRSTKLEDSAMYFCASSADRVQFFGPGTRLTVL.

The chain is built from TRBV7-2 and TRBJ1-1, with no clear D. V was clipped by 1 base and J by 7 bases, with 10 bases between them. This CDR3 comprises 13 residues. The germline gives CDR1 SGHTA, CDR2 FQGNSA. CDR3 sequence reads: CASSLDSGNEAFF. The CDR3 coding sequence is TGTGCCAGCAGCTTAGATAGTGGAAATGAAGCTTTCTTT.

This clone was detected only a few times. The chain recombines TRBV5-4 with TRBJ2-5; 10 bases are a match to TRBD1. The germline V gene encodes CDR1 SGHNT and CDR2 YYREEE (reference sequence). This CDR3 has 14 amino acids. Trimming cost V 2 bases and J 5 bases; bases outside gene matches: 3. CDR3 sequence reads: CASSLGQGDETQYF. DNA for the CDR3: TGTGCCAGCAGCTTAGGACAGGGGGACGAGACCCAGTACTTC. Drawing the rest from reference TRBV5-4 and TRBJ2-5, the complete variable domain is ETGVTQSPTHLIKTRGQQVTLRCSSQSGHNTVSWYQQALGQGPQFIFQYYREEENGRGNFPPRFSGLQFPNYSSELNVNALELDDSALYLCASSLGQGDETQYFGPGTRLLVL.

This clone was recorded once. V usage is TRBV7-9 and J usage is TRBJ1-1; unclear D gene. The CDR3 runs to 9 residues. V was trimmed by 5 bases and J by 10 bases, leaving 5 bases between them. The germline V gene has CDR1 SEHNR and CDR2 FQNEAQ (reference sequence). The CDR3 nucleotides are TGTGCCAGCAGCCCTGGAGCTTTCTTT. This encodes CASSPGAFF.

The genes are TRBV19 and TRBJ1-6, with D possibly TRBD1 on 6 matching bases. The CDR3 totals 16 residues. Trimming cost V 1 base and J 10 bases, with 17 bases left between them. The germline gives CDR1 LNHDA, CDR2 SQIVND (reference sequence). For the CDR3, the DNA is TGTGCCAGTAGTATAGGTGGAGCGGGGGGCGGATCACCCCTCCACTTT. It specifies CASSIGGAGGGSPLHF.

This clone is a singleton in its sample. The chain joins TRBV6-5 to TRBJ1-1; TRBD1 agrees at 10 bases. V gave up 6 bases and J gave up 1 base; unmatched junction bases: 2. The CDR3 is 14 residues long. In germline, CDR1 is MNHEY, CDR2 SVGAGI. The CDR3 here is CASRWDRGNTEAFF. For the CDR3, the DNA is TGTGCCAGCAGATGGGACAGGGGGAACACTGAAGCTTTCTTT.

This clone was counted a single time. The chain links TRBV4-2 to TRBJ2-2; TRBD2 agrees at 10 bases. The CDR3 extends over 18 amino acids. V lost 2 bases to trimming and J lost 3 bases; unmatched junction nucleotides: 9. Germline CDR1 is LGHNA and CDR2 is YNFKEQ. The CDR3 DNA is TGTGCCAGCAGCCAAACAATAGCGGGAGGTTTGTACACCGGGGAGCTGTTTTTT. This encodes CASSQTIAGGLYTGELFF.

The chain employs TRBV29-1 and TRBJ1-5; D is possibly TRBD1 (5 bases). The germline gives CDR1 SQVTM, CDR2 ANQGSEA. The CDR3 covers 13 residues. V shed 3 bases and J shed 0 bases, with 6 bases lying between them. CDR3 residues: CSVEGGSNQPQHF. In DNA, the CDR3 is TGCAGCGTTGAGGGGGGTAGCAATCAGCCCCAGCATTTT.

This rearrangement joins TRBV6-2 or TRBV6-3 to TRBJ2-1; D might be TRBD1 (6 bases). This CDR3 has 16 residues. The germline V gene has CDR1 MNHEY and CDR2 SVGEGT. V lost 3 bases and J lost 2, with 14 bases in between. CDR3 bases: TGTGCCAGCAGTTATTCGACAGGAGCTACCTACAATGAGCAGTTCTTC. Translated, it gives CASSYSTGATYNEQFF.

J is TRBJ1-2 and V is TRBV4-3; TRBD1 matches at 7 bases. Germline V lookup: CDR1 LGHNA, CDR2 YSLEER. The CDR3 runs to 15 residues. J was trimmed by 6 bases and V by 4 bases; bases with no gene match: 11. In DNA, the CDR3 is TGCGCCAGCAGCCCACTTCCGGGACAGCCAGATGGCTACACCTTC. Its protein product is CASSPLPGQPDGYTF.

V and J are TRBV7-2 and TRBJ2-3; 8 bases map to TRBD2. The CDR3 spans 13 residues. Germline V gene sequence: CDR1 SGHTA, CDR2 FQGNSA. V dropped 10 bases and J dropped 4; count of bases not matched to a gene: 7. CDR3 sequence reads: CATVPGGADTQYF. CDR3 DNA sequence: TGTGCCACGGTTCCCGGGGGGGCAGATACGCAGTATTTT.

The chain joins TRBV19 to TRBJ1-4, with a possible D match to TRBD1 (5 bases). V was shortened by 6 bases and J by 0 bases, with 11 bases between the two germline ends. The CDR3 consists of 15 residues. CDR1 is LNHDA, CDR2 SQIVND, per germline (reference sequence). The CDR3 DNA sequence: TGTGCCAGTAGCTTTCCGACAGCAACTAATGAAAAACTGTTTTTT. Protein product: CASSFPTATNEKLFF.

The gene calls are TRBV6-1 and TRBJ1-5; no firm D call. The CDR3 contains 15 residues. V lost 1 base, J lost 2 bases, and 9 bases lay in between. The germline V gene encodes CDR1 MNHNS and CDR2 SASEGT. CDR3 in amino acids: CASSEDEWGNQPQHF. For the CDR3, the DNA is TGTGCCAGCAGTGAAGACGAGTGGGGCAATCAGCCCCAGCATTTT.

The rearrangement links TRBV28 to TRBJ1-2, with 8 bases lining up with TRBD1. The CDR3 is made up of 12 amino acids. Germline V gives CDR1 MDHEN, CDR2 SYDVKM. V lost 4 bases and J lost 6; bases outside the gene matches: 1. The CDR3 DNA reads as TGTGCCAGCAGTTGGGGACAGGATGGCTACACCTTC. Translation gives CASSWGQDGYTF.

This clone was counted once. The V call is TRBV19, the J call TRBJ2-1; D possibly corresponds to TRBD2 (6 bases). V was trimmed by 9 bases and J by 2 bases, leaving 17 bases between them. The CDR3 is 15 residues long. The germline CDR1 and CDR2 sequences are LNHDA and SQIVND (reference sequence). The CDR3 loop reads CASQPTRGPYNEQFF. In nucleotides, the CDR3 is TGTGCCAGCCAACCGACTAGGGGCCCCTACAATGAGCAGTTCTTC. Variable domain in full (rest from reference TRBV19 and TRBJ2-1): DGGITQSPKYLFRKEGQNVTLSCEQNLNHDAMYWYRQDPGQGLRLIYYSQIVNDFQKGDIAEGYSVSREKKESFPLTVTSAQKNPTAFYLCASQPTRGPYNEQFFGPGTRLTVL.

The V call is TRBV7-2, the J call TRBJ2-5; TRBD1 agrees at 7 bases. CDR3 size: 14 residues. J gave up 4 bases and V 6 bases, and 8 bases lay outside the gene matches. CDR1 and CDR2 from the germline V gene are SGHTA and FQGNSA. The CDR3 coding sequence is TGTGCCAGCAGTTCAGGGACAGCCAGAGAGACCCAGTACTTC. It is translated as CASSSGTARETQYF.

Here the CDR3 DNA reads TGTGCCTGGAGTGTCACTAGCGAGCAGTACTTC. It codes for CAWSVTSEQYF. This chain connects TRBV30 to TRBJ2-7; TRBD2 is a possible D gene (5 bases). The CDR3 has 11 amino acids. The germline V gene has CDR1 GTSNPN and CDR2 SVGIG (reference sequence). The V end was cut by 0 bases, the J end by 6 bases, with 6 bases between.

This clone was counted only a few times. The V call is TRBV30, the J call TRBJ1-6; D not certain. Per the germline V gene, CDR1 is GTSNPN and CDR2 is SVGIG (reference sequence). The ends were cut back, 6 bases at V and 7 bases at J, with 13 bases in the middle. This CDR3 has 13 residues. Here the CDR3 DNA reads TGTGCCTGCCCCGGGTGGGCGAATTCACCCCTCCACTTT. Its protein is CACPGWANSPLHF.